The 17 T cell receptor beta chains listed next were all sequenced from one sample in a study of T-cell memory formation after mild COVID-19. MiXCR, applied by TCRdb to the 5' RACE reads, yields one record per CDR3 protein. The sample consists of hundreds of thousands of distinct CDR3 sequences, about 20% of them appearing once. The sequenced sample was PBMCs or a T cell subset sorted from them (not recorded which). The receptors were gathered from an adult woman who had mild COVID-19 (a few samples of this study predate the infection). Cell type and time point are not known.

This clonotype was observed at least ten times. The rearrangement joins TRBV5-1 to TRBJ2-3; 7 bases fit TRBD1. J gave up 1 base and V 4 bases, and 9 bases lay outside the gene matches. CDR1 is SGHRS, CDR2 YFSETQ, per germline. This CDR3 has 16 amino acids. The CDR3 DNA follows: TGCGCCAGCAGCCCGTTCAACAGGGGAGGCACAGATACGCAGTATTTT. Translated: CASSPFNRGGTDTQYF.

The J gene is TRBJ1-1, the V gene TRBV25-1, with D maybe TRBD1 (5 bases). Per the germline V gene, CDR1 is MGHDK and CDR2 is SYGVNS. The CDR3 sequence is 15 residues long. Trimming cost V 1 base and J 5 bases, with 14 bases left between them. This CDR3 reads CASSELNGGGTEAFF. Here the CDR3 DNA reads TGTGCCAGCAGTGAATTGAACGGGGGAGGGACTGAAGCTTTCTTT.

The J gene is TRBJ1-2, the V gene TRBV29-1, with D maybe TRBD1 (5 bases). The CDR3 sequence is 11 residues long. Per germline, CDR1 SQVTM and CDR2 ANQGSEA. V shed 7 bases and J shed 5 bases, with 11 bases lying between them. This CDR3 reads CSGGEEYGYTF. The DNA of the CDR3 is TGCAGCGGGGGCGAGGAATATGGCTACACCTTC.

The chain couples TRBV20-1 to TRBJ2-1, with 10 nucleotides matching TRBD2. CDR3 length: 14 amino acids. The germline V gene has CDR1 DFQATT and CDR2 SNEGSKA (reference sequence). V gave up 5 bases and J gave up 1 base; unmatched junction bases: 2. The CDR3 region has the DNA TGCAGTGCTCGTAGCGGGGGGTCCTACAATGAGCAGTTCTTC. This sequence encodes CSARSGGSYNEQFF.

The table lists this clonotype with a few counts. The genes are TRBV12-3 or TRBV12-4 and TRBJ2-1; D perhaps matches TRBD2 (5 bases). This CDR3 spans 14 amino acids. Trimming stripped 6 bases from V and 4 bases from J, with 13 bases between. CDR3 region: CASRTTSGYNEQFF. In nucleotides, the CDR3 is TGTGCCAGCAGGACTACCTCCGGTTACAATGAGCAGTTCTTC.

This chain uses TRBV2 with TRBJ2-7; D may be TRBD2 (6 bases). V dropped 5 bases and J dropped 0 bases, with 17 bases sitting between them. The CDR3 spans 16 residues. The germline V gene has CDR1 SNHLY and CDR2 FYNNEI. CDR3 protein: CASSTDGGVTSYEQYF. DNA of the CDR3: TGTGCCAGCAGTACAGACGGGGGAGTGACCTCCTACGAGCAGTACTTC.

The chain combines TRBV19 with TRBJ2-1, with D tentatively TRBD1 (7 bases). V shed 3 bases and J shed 0 bases, with 12 bases lying between them. This CDR3 has 16 amino acids. Germline V gene lookup returns CDR1 LNHDA and CDR2 SQIVND (reference sequence). The CDR3 spells CASSIGGQLSYNEQFF. CDR3 coding DNA: TGTGCCAGTAGTATCGGGGGACAGCTCTCCTACAATGAGCAGTTCTTC.

This clonotype has more than one count but fewer than ten. This chain connects TRBV14 to TRBJ2-3; the D gene is possibly TRBD1 (6 bases). The germline V gene has CDR1 SGHDN and CDR2 FVKESK. The CDR3 extends over 15 amino acids. Trimming shortened V by 3 bases and J by 1 base, and 11 bases separated the two germline ends. Here the CDR3 reads CASSHWGQGTDTQYF. The CDR3 coding sequence is TGTGCCAGCAGCCATTGGGGACAAGGCACAGATACGCAGTATTTT.

The chain uses TRBV4-3 and TRBJ2-7; D gene uncertain. CDR1 is LGHNA, CDR2 YSLEER, per germline. The CDR3 runs to 16 residues. The germline V and J ends were trimmed by 3 bases and 1 base, with 16 bases remaining between them. This CDR3 is CASSHLKRTGSYEQYF. In DNA, the CDR3 is TGCGCCAGCAGCCACCTCAAACGGACGGGTTCCTACGAGCAGTACTTC.

This sequence joins TRBV3-1 and TRBJ2-3; 12 nucleotides align to TRBD2. CDR1 and CDR2 from the germline V gene are LGHDT and YNNKEL (reference sequence). The CDR3 covers 19 residues. V dropped 3 bases and J dropped 3; count of bases not matched to a gene: 13. The CDR3 region has the DNA TGTGCCAGCAGCCAGCCCCCCTTACTAGCGGGGGGCTCTACAGATACGCAGTATTTT. Protein sequence: CASSQPPLLAGGSTDTQYF.

The sample holds a few counts of this clonotype. The chain employs TRBV30 and TRBJ1-5, with a tentative D call TRBD1 (5 bases). Trimming cost V 5 bases and J 0 bases, with 14 bases left between them. The CDR3 extends over 15 amino acids. Germline V gene lookup returns CDR1 GTSNPN and CDR2 SVGIG (reference sequence). The CDR3: CAWDLGVYSNQPQHF. CDR3 in DNA: TGTGCCTGGGACTTAGGGGTCTATAGCAATCAGCCCCAGCATTTT.

In this sample, this clonotype turned up many times. The chain uses TRBV10-3 and TRBJ2-7; D remains ambiguous. The CDR3 has 13 amino acids. Trimming cost V 6 bases and J 0 bases, with 9 bases left between them. The germline V gene encodes CDR1 ENHRY and CDR2 SYGVKD. The CDR3 loop is CAIREPDSYEQYF. For the CDR3, the DNA is TGTGCCATCAGAGAACCGGACTCCTACGAGCAGTACTTC.

The chain joins TRBV24-1 to TRBJ2-7; D call uncertain. Trimming stripped 0 bases from V and 8 bases from J, with 7 bases between. CDR3 length: 12 residues. In germline, CDR1 is KGHDR, CDR2 SFDVKD. The CDR3 sequence: CATSDLLGKQYF. In DNA form, the CDR3 reads TGTGCCACCAGTGATTTGCTCGGAAAGCAGTACTTC.

In its sample, this clonotype was seen a few times. The chain has TRBV6-5 and TRBJ1-2; 11 nucleotides align to TRBD1. The CDR3 consists of 15 residues. V dropped 6 bases and J dropped 8; count of bases not matched to a gene: 11. From germline, CDR1 is MNHEY and CDR2 SVGAGI. The CDR3 DNA is TGTGCCAGCAGCCCAGGACAGGGGGCGACTGGAGGCTACACCTTC. The encoded protein is CASSPGQGATGGYTF.

V and J are TRBV3-1 and TRBJ1-4; D perhaps matches TRBD1 (5 bases). The CDR3 spans 15 residues. V lost 6 bases and J lost 4, with 15 bases in between. The germline CDR1 and CDR2 sequences are LGHDT and YNNKEL (reference sequence). Here the CDR3 reads CASSLNRGGNEKLFF. The CDR3 DNA follows: TGTGCCAGCAGTCTGAACCGGGGGGGTAATGAAAAACTGTTTTTT.

This clonotype was counted a few times. This sequence joins TRBV20-1 and TRBJ2-7; a possible D gene is TRBD2 (5 bases). Per the germline V gene, CDR1 is DFQATT and CDR2 is SNEGSKA (reference sequence). V shed 0 bases and J shed 0 bases, with 12 bases lying between them. The CDR3 extends over 15 amino acids. The CDR3 DNA reads as TGCAGTGCTAGAGACCTCTTAGGGAGCTCCTACGAGCAGTACTTC. Translating gives CSARDLLGSSYEQYF.

This clonotype has a handful of counts. The chain employs TRBV12-3 or TRBV12-4 and TRBJ2-1; a possible D gene is TRBD2 (5 bases). The CDR3 sequence is 16 residues long. Trimming stripped 0 bases from V and 4 bases from J, with 13 bases between. DNA for the CDR3: TGTGCCAGCAGTTTAGCGCGACCCAGCGGATACAATGAGCAGTTCTTC. Translating gives CASSLARPSGYNEQFF.